Given below is one T cell receptor beta chain in context. V lost 4 bases to trimming and J lost 4 bases, with 22 bases between them. This CDR3 is 17 amino acids long. Germline V gene lookup returns CDR1 SNHLY and CDR2 FYNNEI. The data are from a study of blood T cell repertoires in COVID-19. Profiled with immunoSEQ multiplex PCR; TCRdb holds only in-frame clones, not every one. Of roughly 100,000 clones detected, approximately 90% appear once; the ten largest clones hold under 20%. The gene calls are TRBV2 and TRBJ1-1; maybe TRBD1 (6 bases). The sequence came from a woman of 80 years or more in a cohort sampled during active COVID-19. Sequences were obtained from peripheral blood. The CDR3 spells CASSVWITGGGTTEAFF. CDR3 sequence (DNA): TGTGCCAGCAGTGTGTGGATAACGGGGGGGGGCACCACTGAAGCTTTCTTT.